The text below deals with one TCR beta chain. There are a few counts of this clonotype. It has no known antigen specificity. The input lacks base qualities; no much larger clone sits a single base away. Measured from the cysteine to the phenylalanine, the CDR3 is 17 residues long. Only CDR3 DNA is held: 51 bases, read in frame from base 1. V is reduced by 0 bases and J by 5 bases, leaving a spacing of 14 bases between them. The germline V gene supplies CDR1 SGHNT and CDR2 YENEEA. These data originate in a study of early T cells in non-severe SARS-CoV-2 infection (dated by TCRdb to 2020 to 2023). Looking at the study overall: Bulk RNA from unsorted whole blood was used for TCR sequencing, so alpha and beta chains could not be paired. Overall results and qualifications from the work: VDJdb matching was skewed toward anti-spike CD8 responses and likely underestimated virus-specific expansions by missing private and CD4 specificities.

The library was prepared using 5' RACE. For sequencing, a NextSeq 500 was employed. In the TCR library protocol, unique molecular identifiers were attached to individual cDNA molecules to correct for PCR bias and sequencing error. TCR alpha and beta chains were both sequenced, and the abundances of alpha and beta sequences in each sample were closely correlated with each other. Per the source publication's procedure: V gene, J gene and CDR3 annotation of TCR sequences was performed with Decombinator V4. TCRs were defined as expanded if a significant change between any two time points was detected under a Poisson model with p below 0.0001. TCR abundances were normalised to the total number of TCRs sequenced per sample and expressed as counts per million. TRAV1-2 paired with TRAJ12, TRAJ20 or TRAJ33 defined MAIT TCRs, while TRAV10 paired with TRAJ18 defined iNKT TCRs. VDJdb, accessed 1 November 2021, was searched for CMV, EBV and SARS-CoV-2 annotated TCRs, excluding TCRs annotated for multiple antigens. The public reads were reprocessed in TCRdb via fastp at Q25 and MiXCR, keeping in-frame beta chains. Each entry merges the rows of one CDR3 protein and shows their most common DNA and genes. The V and J calls and clone size come from TCRdb's table, not from the authors' own analysis. The sample contains about 29,000 distinct CDR3 sequences, about 5.5% of them found a single time. The ten largest clonotypes hold 10% to 11% of the sample.

This was a case-control study nested in a cohort of healthcare workers in London, UK, who had nasopharyngeal swab PCR tests and blood samples taken every week. Healthcare workers were enrolled in the week of the UK lockdown, from 23 to 31 March 2020, and were followed every week for up to roughly 15 weeks. This receptor was obtained from an adult who was a healthcare worker with PCR-confirmed SARS-CoV-2 infection or an uninfected control (not recorded which). The sequencing sample was made of whole blood. The chain employs TRBV11-3 and TRBJ1-6, with an unclear D gene assignment. For the CDR3, the sequence is CASSLDLTERDNSPLHF. The base sequence is TGTGCCAGCAGCTTAGATCTCACAGAGCGCGATAATTCACCCCTCCACTTT. Supplemented by the reference TRBV11-3 and TRBJ1-6 proteins around the CDR3, the complete variable domain is EAGVVQSPRYKIIEKKQPVAFWCNPISGHNTLYWYLQNLGQGPELLIRYENEEAVDDSQLPKDRFSAERLKGVDSTLKIQPAELGDSAVYLCASSLDLTERDNSPLHFGNGTRLTVT.